This record concerns one T cell receptor (beta chain) sequence. This clone was detected only a few times. The antigen it recognizes is unknown. Base qualities are missing; no much larger clone stands one base away. This specimen's time point label, per the study, means: cycle 1 day 1 (C1D1), immediately before nivolumab initiation. All trial patients had relapsed after autologous stem cell transplantation, with cohorts A, B and C differing in prior brentuximab vedotin exposure. A Miltenyi CD8+ T cell isolation kit was used for magnetic negative selection to purify CD8+ T cells from thawed PBMCs. The trial cohort was composed of about 54 patients with relapsed/refractory classical Hodgkin lymphoma, for whom complete response, partial response or progressive disease was recorded as best overall response. In the multi-cohort phase II CheckMate 205 trial, trial patients received single-agent nivolumab. An independent review committee assessed best overall response by applying the 2007 International Working Group response criteria. PBMCs from the trial were collected at three points: immediately before nivolumab initiation (C1D1), and during therapy at cycle 2 day 1 and cycle 4 day 1. Peripheral blood was collected in 8 mL Vacutainer Cell Preparation Tubes, from which PBMCs were isolated by centrifugation and then cryopreserved. Purified CD4+ and CD8+ fractions were generated only in cases for which an additional PBMC sample was available. Magnetically labelled cells were depleted on LS columns in a quadroMACS separator, and the flow-through was collected as the purified fraction.

This record comes from a study of PD-1 blockade in classical Hodgkin lymphoma (TCRdb year 2020). General notes on the study: Nivolumab dosing was 3 mg/kg intravenously every 2 weeks, continuing until either disease progression or unacceptable toxicity. To define a peripheral blood immune signature of response to PD-1 blockade in classical Hodgkin lymphoma, the study combined TCR beta sequencing with CyTOF. Overall study results and their limits: The study was limited to a single clinical trial cohort, and causes of repertoire differences, possibly disease activity or prior therapy, remained undefined. Baseline TCR diversity was reported as lower in newly diagnosed patients than in healthy donors, and lower still in relapsed/refractory patients. Diversity was lower in patients who began nivolumab less than 1 year after ASCT, so these patients were left out of later analyses to avoid confounding by immune reconstitution. Trial patients achieving complete response had baseline diversity similar to newly diagnosed patients, whereas partial responders and progressors had significantly lower diversity. A significant rise by C4D1 was seen in CD4+ but not CD8+ TCR diversity (p=0.0027 vs p=0.16), with the rise being most apparent in complete responders (p=0.02).

Genomic DNA was isolated using the Qiagen DNeasy kit from unsorted PBMCs as well as from negatively selected CD4+ and CD8+ fractions. Amplification of TCR beta CDR3 regions was done by immunoSEQ multiplex PCR with primers that anneal to V and J segments. Amplification bias was minimized using a synthetic immune receptor repertoire, and residual bias was removed computationally after sequencing. The paper's data handling went like this. Custom Python scripts were used to quantify repertoire diversity as the Shannon entropy index. The unsorted, CD4+ and CD8+ repertoires were each analyzed separately, with the exception of combined analyses, where CD4+ and CD8+ sequences were merged in silico. A clone was considered expanded if an increase in frequency of at least 2-fold after treatment relative to C1D1 was found, and a pseudocount of 0.5 was applied to clones undetected at baseline. Clones with 0 or 1 copy at C1D1 were classified as singleton clones, and clones with 2 or more copies were classified as non-singleton clones. By matching protein sequences in sorted samples from the same patient, clones expanded in unsorted samples were annotated as CD4+, CD8+ or unknown. Wilcoxon tests were applied to paired samples to test diversity changes from C1D1 to C4D1. Imported from immuneACCESS, the table was reduced by TCRdb to in-frame sequences with V and J called. These copies leave out some clones; in studies compared against another copy, an unresolved V gene accounts for under half, and the cause of the remainder is not known. That table is the source of V, J and clone size, and D and trimming were worked out from the DNA. For this sample the table gives around 6,000 clones, of which around half were detected only once. The top ten constitute nearly 15% of the sample.

At the junction V is shortened by 7 bases and J by 7 bases, with 14 bases in between. The CDR3 spans 13 residues, from the cysteine through the phenylalanine. Kept here is only the CDR3 DNA, which spans 39 bases and is read in frame from base 1. Per the germline V gene, SGHVS is the CDR1 and FQNEAQ is the CDR2. The sequence was collected from a human donor with classical Hodgkin lymphoma. The sequencing used CD8+ T cells from blood, collected at baseline. The chain couples TRBV7-8 to TRBJ1-5, with no confident D gene call. The CDR3 is CASNAGVGQPQHF. The DNA reads TGTGCCAGCAATGCGGGCGTCGGGCAGCCCCAGCATTTT.